The sequence of this TCR beta chain was determined in a study of shared clonotypes between healthy human individuals. Study as a whole: The cohort had a couple of women and a few men, ages 18 to 49.

With 1 base removed from V and 1 base from J, the gap between germline ends came to 4 bases. The CDR3 has 14 amino acids. Germline assignment: CDR1 LGHNA and CDR2 YSLEER. In its sample, this clone was seen once. What it binds is not known. Clones were sequenced by immunoSEQ multiplex PCR, and TCRdb holds only the in-frame ones, with some missing. The data hold hundreds of thousands of clones, with 76% observed a single time. Regarding the study as a whole: Represented diversity (both genetic and exposure-history) was limited by the small number of donors. Tissue TCR repertoires likely differ from these blood-only repertoires.

The V gene is TRBV4-3, the J gene TRBJ2-2, with D unclear. The TCR originated in a woman aged 40-49 years in good health. Some clones in this sample may be carry-over from other donors' samples. Input material: PBMCs. The CDR3 sequence is CASSQVKNTGELFF. The CDR3 nucleotides read TGCGCCAGCAGCCAAGTCAAGAACACCGGGGAGCTGTTTTTT.